This T cell receptor (beta chain) derives from a study of T cell repertoires in cytomegalovirus infection. On the study more broadly: Public TCR beta signatures were indicative of both CMV infection and a matching HLA type.

A single record per CDR3 protein comes from TCRdb applying MiXCR to the reads. The top ten hold approximately 51% of the sample, which has some 270,000 distinct CDR3 sequences, about 18% seen once. This clonotype was detected ten times or more. What it binds is unknown. General study results and limits: Dominant in the ex vivo response were TCR beta clonotypes restricted by HLA-C and specific for CMV. Individuals carrying CMV plus the relevant HLA were identified by cumulative frequency of public TCR beta families.

Per germline, CDR1 SEHNR and CDR2 FQNEAQ (reference sequence). The CDR3 runs 12 residues. Trimming cost V 4 bases and J 5 bases, with 9 bases left between them. The J gene is TRBJ2-7, the V gene TRBV7-9; D gene ambiguous. The sequenced sample was CD8+ T cells from PBMCs. This TCR derives from a human donor in good health (CMV status not recorded). Some clones in this sample may be carry-over from other donors' samples. The CDR3 protein is CASSSRWDEQYF. The CDR3 bases are TGTGCCAGCAGCTCACGATGGGACGAGCAGTACTTC. The full variable domain, in which reference TRBV7-9 and TRBJ2-7 provide the parts outside the CDR3, is DTGVSQNPRHKITKRGQNVTFRCDPISEHNRLYWYRQTLGQGPEFLTYFQNEAQLEKSRLLSDRFSAERPKGSFSTLEIQRTEQGDSAMYLCASSSRWDEQYFGPGTRLTVT.